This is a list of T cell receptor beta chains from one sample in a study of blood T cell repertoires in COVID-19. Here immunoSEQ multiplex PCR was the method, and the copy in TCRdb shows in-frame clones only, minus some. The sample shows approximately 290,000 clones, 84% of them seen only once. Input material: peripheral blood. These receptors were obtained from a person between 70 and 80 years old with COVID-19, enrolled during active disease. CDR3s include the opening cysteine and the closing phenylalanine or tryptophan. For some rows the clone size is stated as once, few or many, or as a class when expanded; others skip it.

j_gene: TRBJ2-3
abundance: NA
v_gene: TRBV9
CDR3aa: CASSVSTSGRADTQYF

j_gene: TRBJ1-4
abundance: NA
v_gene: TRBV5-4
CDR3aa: CASSRFNEKLFF

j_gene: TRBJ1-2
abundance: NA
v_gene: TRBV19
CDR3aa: CASSTPSGGPNYGYTF

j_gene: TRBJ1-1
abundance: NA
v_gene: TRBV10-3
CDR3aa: CAISEMGAGTEAFF

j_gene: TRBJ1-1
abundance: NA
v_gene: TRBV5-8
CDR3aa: CASNHLSGAGTEAFF

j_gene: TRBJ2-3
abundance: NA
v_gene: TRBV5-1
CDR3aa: CASSSIGATSTDTQYF

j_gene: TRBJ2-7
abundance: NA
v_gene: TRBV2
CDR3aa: CASEQGRGTYEQYF

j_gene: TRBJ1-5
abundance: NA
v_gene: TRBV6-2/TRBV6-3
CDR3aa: CASSYSSRAGGRNQPQHF

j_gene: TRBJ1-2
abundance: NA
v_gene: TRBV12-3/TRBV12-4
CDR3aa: CASSLGEVYGYTF

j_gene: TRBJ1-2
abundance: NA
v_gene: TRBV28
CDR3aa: CASSLDRGNGYTF

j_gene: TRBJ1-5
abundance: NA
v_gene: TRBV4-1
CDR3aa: CASSQWIIGGRWLGQPQHF

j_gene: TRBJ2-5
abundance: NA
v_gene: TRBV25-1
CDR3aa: CASSETAGVATQYF

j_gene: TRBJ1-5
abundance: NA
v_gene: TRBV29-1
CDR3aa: CSVWVRRPWQPQHF

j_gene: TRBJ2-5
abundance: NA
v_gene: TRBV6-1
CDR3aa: CASSEFGYQQGTQYF

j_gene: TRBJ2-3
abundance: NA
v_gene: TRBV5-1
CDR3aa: CASSSGVSGGRGTDTQYF

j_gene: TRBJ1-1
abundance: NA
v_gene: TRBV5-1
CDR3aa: CASSRWGGADTEAFF

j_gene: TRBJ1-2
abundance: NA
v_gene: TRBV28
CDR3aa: CASSLLGPGYTF

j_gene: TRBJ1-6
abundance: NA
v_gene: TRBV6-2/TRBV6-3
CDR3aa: CASSARDRVVSSPLHF

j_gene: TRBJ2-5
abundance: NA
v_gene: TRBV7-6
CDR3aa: CASSLGLAGAGETQYF

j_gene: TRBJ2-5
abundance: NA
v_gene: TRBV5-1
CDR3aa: CASSSTTSGGAAEETQYF

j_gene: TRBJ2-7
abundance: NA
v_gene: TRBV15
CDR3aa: CATSGGLAGTRYVYF

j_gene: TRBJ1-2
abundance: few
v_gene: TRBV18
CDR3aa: CASSDQGSYTF

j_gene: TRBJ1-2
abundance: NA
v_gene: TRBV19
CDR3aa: CASSAGQWEDYGYTF

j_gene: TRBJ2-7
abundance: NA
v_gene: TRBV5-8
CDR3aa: CASSYGQGRSYEQYF

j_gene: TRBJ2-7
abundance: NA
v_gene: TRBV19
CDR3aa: CASSVPGQGREQYF

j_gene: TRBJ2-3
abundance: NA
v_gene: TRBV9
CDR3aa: CASSAGTSSTDTQYF

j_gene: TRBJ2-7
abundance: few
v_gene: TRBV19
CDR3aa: CASSSRVASYEQYF

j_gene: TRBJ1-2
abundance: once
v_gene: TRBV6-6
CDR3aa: CASSWGETGDDGYTF

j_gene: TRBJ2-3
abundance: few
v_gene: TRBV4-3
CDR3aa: CASSLGHSTDTQYF

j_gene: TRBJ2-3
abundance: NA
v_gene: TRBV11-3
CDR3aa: CASSLGGRGPSDTQYF

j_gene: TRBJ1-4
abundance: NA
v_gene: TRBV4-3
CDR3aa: CASSQWDRGSEKLFF

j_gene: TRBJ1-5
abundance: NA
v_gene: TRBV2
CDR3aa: CASSVASGAQHF

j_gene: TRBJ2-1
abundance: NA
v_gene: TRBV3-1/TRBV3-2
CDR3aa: CASSSGVRDRVDLCDEQFF

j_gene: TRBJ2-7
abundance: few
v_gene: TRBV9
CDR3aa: CASSSGLGSEQYF

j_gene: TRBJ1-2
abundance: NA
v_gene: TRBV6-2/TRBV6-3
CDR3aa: CASSYPQSGTDYGYTF

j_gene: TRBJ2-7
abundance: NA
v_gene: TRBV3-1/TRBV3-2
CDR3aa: CASSPPGAGEQYF

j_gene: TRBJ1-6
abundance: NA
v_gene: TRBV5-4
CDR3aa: CASSLRQGASNSPLHF

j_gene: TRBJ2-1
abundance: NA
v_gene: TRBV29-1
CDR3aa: CSAGQGNNEQFF

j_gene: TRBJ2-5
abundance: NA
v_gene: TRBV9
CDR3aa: CASSSSEETQYF

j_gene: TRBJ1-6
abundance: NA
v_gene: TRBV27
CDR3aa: CASRWNYRDRVFAPLHF

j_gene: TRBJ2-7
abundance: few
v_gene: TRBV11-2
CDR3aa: CASSADRGLEQYF

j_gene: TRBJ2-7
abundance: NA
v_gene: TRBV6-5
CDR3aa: CASSRRGSRYEQYF

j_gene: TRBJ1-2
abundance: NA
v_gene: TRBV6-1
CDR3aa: CASSETMTSGSYGYTF

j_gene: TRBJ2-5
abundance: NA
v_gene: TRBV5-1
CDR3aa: CASSLSGSETQYF

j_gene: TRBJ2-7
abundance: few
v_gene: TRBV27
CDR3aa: CASSTALREQYF

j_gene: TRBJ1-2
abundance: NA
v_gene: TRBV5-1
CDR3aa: CASSPTRGHGYTF

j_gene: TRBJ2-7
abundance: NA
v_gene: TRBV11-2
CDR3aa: CASSPRTGSYEQYF

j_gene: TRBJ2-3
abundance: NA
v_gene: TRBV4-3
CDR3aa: CASSQRTSSTDTQYF

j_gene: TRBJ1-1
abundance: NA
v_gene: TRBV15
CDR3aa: CATSRRDLVLSPEAFF

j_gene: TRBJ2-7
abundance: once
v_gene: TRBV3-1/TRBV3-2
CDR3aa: CASSPGTPSYEQYF

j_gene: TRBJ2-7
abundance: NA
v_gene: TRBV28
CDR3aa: CASSHASHRPVGHTEYEQYF

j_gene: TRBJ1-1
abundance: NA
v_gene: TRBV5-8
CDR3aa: CASSAQGANTEAFF

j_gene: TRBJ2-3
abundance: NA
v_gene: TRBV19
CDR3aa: CATTQGATDTQYF

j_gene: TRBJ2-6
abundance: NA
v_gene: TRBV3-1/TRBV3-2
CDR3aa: CASSQFLSSGANVLTF

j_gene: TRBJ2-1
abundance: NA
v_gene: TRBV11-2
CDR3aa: CASTVTTGTSSSEQFF

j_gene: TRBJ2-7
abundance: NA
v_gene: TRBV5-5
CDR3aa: CASSLVPGQGYEQYF

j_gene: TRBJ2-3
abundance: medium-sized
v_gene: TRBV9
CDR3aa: CASSAGQGVDVTDTQYF

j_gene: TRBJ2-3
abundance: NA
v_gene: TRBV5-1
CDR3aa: CASSVRGTTDTQYF

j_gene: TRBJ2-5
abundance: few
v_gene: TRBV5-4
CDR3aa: CASSLGGRETQYF

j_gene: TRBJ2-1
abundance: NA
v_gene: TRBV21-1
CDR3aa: CASKGLNEQFF